This is a list of T cell receptor beta chains from one sample in a study of T cell responses to AZD1222 COVID-19 vaccine. Clones were sequenced by immunoSEQ multiplex PCR, and TCRdb holds only the in-frame ones, with some missing. The repertoire has over 100,000 clones, roughly 92% of them found once; the top ten carry 5%. The sequences come from peripheral blood, collected on day 0 of AZD1222 vaccination. These receptors were taken from an adult in good health. CDR3s include the opening cysteine and the closing phenylalanine or tryptophan. A D gene is named only where the DNA matches it firmly. Clone size is given for some rows only: seen once, a few or many times, or a class if the clone is expanded.

j_call v_call clone_size d_call cdr3_length cdr3_aa cdr3_nt
TRBJ2-6 TRBV5-1 - - 14 CASTGVSGANVLTF TGCGCCAGCACCGGAGTGTCTGGGGCCAACGTCCTGACTTTC
TRBJ2-1 TRBV2 once - 12 CASSWGYNEQFF TGTGCCAGCAGCTGGGGATACAATGAGCAGTTCTTC
TRBJ1-5 TRBV19 - - 13 CARGGSRNQPQHF TGTGCTAGGGGGGGCTCCCGCAATCAGCCCCAGCATTTT
TRBJ1-4 TRBV19 - TRBD1 13 CASKRTGDEKLFF TGTGCCAGTAAAAGGACAGGGGATGAAAAACTGTTTTTT
TRBJ2-1 TRBV11-3 - - 14 CASSSPALSYEQFF TGTGCCAGCAGCTCCCCAGCTCTCTCCTATGAGCAGTTCTTC
TRBJ2-3 TRBV7-2 - - 13 CASSLVRRDTQYF TGTGCCAGCAGCTTAGTTCGGAGAGATACGCAGTATTTT
TRBJ1-5 TRBV28 - - 14 CASSNRLMNQPQHF TGTGCCAGCTCAAACAGGTTGATGAATCAGCCCCAGCATTTT
TRBJ2-7 TRBV14 - TRBD1 17 CASSPFRGTGETYEQYF TGTGCCAGCAGCCCCTTCCGAGGAACAGGGGAAACCTACGAGCAGTACTTC
TRBJ2-7 TRBV14 few - 15 CASSQGSELLYEQYF TGTGCCAGCAGCCAAGGCTCCGAACTTCTCTACGAGCAGTACTTC
TRBJ1-1 TRBV30 - - 14 CAWSVAGDETEAFF TGTGCCTGGAGTGTGGCAGGGGATGAAACTGAAGCTTTCTTT
TRBJ2-7 TRBV28 once TRBD2 13 CASSSGTSNEQYF TGTGCCAGCAGTTCCGGGACTAGTAACGAGCAGTACTTC
TRBJ2-1 TRBV9 - TRBD1 15 CASSLGDRPNNEQFF TGTGCCAGCAGCCTAGGGGACAGGCCAAACAATGAGCAGTTCTTC
TRBJ1-2 TRBV29-1 - TRBD1 11 CSVEGQGGYTF TGCAGCGTTGAAGGACAGGGGGGCTACACCTTC
TRBJ1-3 TRBV5-6 - - 14 CASSLRGPGNTIYF TGTGCCAGCAGCTTGAGAGGGCCCGGAAACACCATATATTTT
TRBJ2-6 TRBV14 - TRBD1 18 CASSQANRGHSGANVLTF TGTGCCAGCAGCCAAGCGAACAGGGGGCACTCTGGGGCCAACGTCCTGACTTTC
TRBJ1-2 TRBV7-9 - - 15 CASSLEMAEGYGYTF TGTGCCAGCAGCTTAGAAATGGCAGAGGGATATGGCTACACCTTC